These 13 T cell receptor beta chains came from one sample sequenced in a study of blood T cells in healthy people across ages. Then a second PCR, running about 6 to 12 cycles, was carried out with a sample-barcoded 5' primer and a J-beta primer mix. In TCRdb, the 5' RACE reads were re-called with MiXCR into one record per CDR3 protein. Here the sample spans some 1.8 million distinct CDR3 sequences, approximately 40% being singletons. The sequenced sample was blood. Every receptor here comes from a human donor in good health.

The V call is TRBV25-1, the J call TRBJ1-5, with 8 bases identical to TRBD1. V lost 3 bases to trimming and J lost 9 bases; unmatched junction nucleotides: 1. Germline V CDR1 and CDR2: MGHDK, SYGVNS. The CDR3 contains 12 residues. CDR3 amino acids: CASSDGTGPQHF. CDR3 in DNA: TGTGCCAGCAGTGACGGGACAGGGCCCCAGCATTTT.

The gene calls are TRBV3-1 and TRBJ1-6; D perhaps matches TRBD1 (6 bases). V lost 0 bases, J lost 7 bases, and 7 bases lay in between. Germline CDR1 reads LGHDT; CDR2 reads YNNKEL (reference sequence). This CDR3 is built from 14 residues. This chain's CDR3 is CASSQEDRNSPLHF. DNA of the CDR3: TGTGCCAGCAGCCAAGAAGACAGGAATTCACCCCTCCACTTT.

V and J are TRBV12-3 or TRBV12-4 and TRBJ1-3, with D possibly TRBD1 on 5 matching bases. Between the trimmed V and J ends, which lost 9 bases and 4 bases, there was a span of 16 bases. The CDR3 runs to 14 residues. CDR3 region: CASTPRGIGNTIYF. In DNA form, the CDR3 reads TGTGCCAGTACCCCACGGGGGATAGGAAACACCATATATTTT.

This clonotype showed up just a few times. The V gene is TRBV28, the J gene TRBJ2-7, with D possibly called TRBD1 or TRBD2 (5 bases each). The CDR3 covers 13 residues. Trimming cost V 6 bases and J 3 bases, with 12 bases left between them. Germline V gene data show CDR1 as MDHEN and CDR2 as SYDVKM. The CDR3 DNA is TGTGCCAGCAGCCAACGGGGCTTCTACGAGCAGTACTTC. As protein: CASSQRGFYEQYF.

The chain uses TRBV28 and TRBJ2-2, with D uncertain. Trimming shortened V by 3 bases and J by 5 bases, and 10 bases separated the two germline ends. Germline CDR1 and CDR2: MDHEN and SYDVKM. CDR3 length: 14 residues. Here the CDR3 reads CASSFEIVTGELFF. DNA of the CDR3: TGTGCCAGCAGTTTCGAGATAGTGACCGGGGAGCTGTTTTTT.

The genes are TRBV7-8 and TRBJ2-6; maybe TRBD2 (5 bases). V lost 2 bases and J lost 0, with 8 bases in between. The CDR3 length is 16 residues. Germline lookup yields CDR1 SGHVS and CDR2 FQNEAQ. The CDR3 DNA follows: TGTGCCAGCAGCTTAATTCGGGACTCTGGGGCCAACGTCCTGACTTTC. This gives the protein CASSLIRDSGANVLTF.

The chain is built from TRBV14 and TRBJ2-3; D ambiguous. Between the trimmed V and J ends, which lost 3 bases and 5 bases, there was a span of 15 bases. Germline V gene sequence: CDR1 SGHDN, CDR2 FVKESK. The CDR3 consists of 15 residues. The CDR3 nucleotides are TGTGCCAGCAGCCATTTAGCAATGGCAAAAGATACGCAGTATTTT. It specifies CASSHLAMAKDTQYF.

About this clonotype itself: At one of its ends the junction is not consistent with the germline gene, which may arise from a read error. This chain links TRBV12-3 or TRBV12-4 with TRBJ2-6; D gene unclear. There are 12 residues in the CDR3. DNA of the CDR3: TGTGCCAGCAGATTCAGTGGTGGCGTCCGGACTTTC. Amino acids: CASRFSGGVRTF.

With regard to this clonotype: A much larger clone differs from this one at a single base, so this may be a read error. Because the CDR3 is missing its conserved closing phenylalanine or tryptophan, this is likely a read error. The chain is built from TRBV7-2 and TRBJ2-3; 7 positions agree with TRBD1. Germline V gives CDR1 SGHTA, CDR2 FQGNSA. The CDR3 is 15 amino acids. The J segment lost 1 base and the V segment lost 2 bases, leaving 3 bases of the junction unmatched. CDR3 protein: CASSLHRGGTDTQYL. CDR3 DNA sequence: TGTGCCAGCAGCTTACACAGGGGAGGCACAGATACGCAGTATTTG.

This clonotype was detected ten times or more. This chain uses TRBV6-2 or TRBV6-3 with TRBJ2-7; D unresolved. V was cut by 8 bases and J by 2 bases, with 10 bases left in between. The germline CDR1 and CDR2 sequences are MNHEY and SVGEGT. The CDR3 is 12 residues long. Here the CDR3 reads CASGRTTYEQYF. As DNA, the CDR3 is TGTGCCAGCGGACGGACGACCTACGAGCAGTACTTC.

CDR3 in DNA: TGCGCCAGCGCACTACTAGCGGGGGGGCCTGGGGATACGCAGTATTTT. Its protein product is CASALLAGGPGDTQYF. The rearrangement uses TRBV5-1 and TRBJ2-3; 13 nucleotides align to TRBD2. Trimming at V came to 7 bases and at J to 6 bases, leaving 11 bases not matched to a gene. There are 16 residues in the CDR3. Germline CDR1 SGHRS, CDR2 YFSETQ.

The chain is built from TRBV20-1 and TRBJ2-7; 11 bases line up with TRBD2. Looked up from germline, CDR1 is DFQATT and CDR2 is SNEGSKA (reference sequence). Trimming at V came to 3 bases and at J to 5 bases, leaving 9 bases not matched to a gene. The CDR3 is 15 amino acids. The CDR3 spells CSARGPTSGADEQYF. In DNA form, the CDR3 reads TGCAGTGCTAGGGGCCCGACTAGCGGGGCGGACGAGCAGTACTTC.

The chain links TRBV3-1 to TRBJ2-7, with D possibly being TRBD2 (5 bases). Trimming shortened V by 6 bases and J by 7 bases, and 13 bases separated the two germline ends. CDR3 length: 12 residues. Per the germline V gene, CDR1 is LGHDT and CDR2 is YNNKEL (reference sequence). Here the CDR3 DNA reads TGTGCCAGCAGAGCCCATTCGGGGGAGCAGTACTTC. Translation: CASRAHSGEQYF.